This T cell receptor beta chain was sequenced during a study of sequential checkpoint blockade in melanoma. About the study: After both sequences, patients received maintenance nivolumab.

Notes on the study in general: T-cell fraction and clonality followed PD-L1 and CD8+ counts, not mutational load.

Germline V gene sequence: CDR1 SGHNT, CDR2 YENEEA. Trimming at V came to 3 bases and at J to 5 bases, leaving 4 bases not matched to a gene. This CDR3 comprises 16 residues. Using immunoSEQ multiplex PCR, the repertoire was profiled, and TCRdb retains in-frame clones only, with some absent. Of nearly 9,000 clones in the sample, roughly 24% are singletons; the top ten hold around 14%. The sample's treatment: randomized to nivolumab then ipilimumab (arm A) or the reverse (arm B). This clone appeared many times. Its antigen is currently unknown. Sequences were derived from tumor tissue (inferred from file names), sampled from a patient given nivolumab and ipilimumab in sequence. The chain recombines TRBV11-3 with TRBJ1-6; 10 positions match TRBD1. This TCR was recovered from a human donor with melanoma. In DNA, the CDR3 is TGTGCCAGCAGCTTCGACAGGGGGCTTGATAATTCACCCCTCCACTTT. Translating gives CASSFDRGLDNSPLHF. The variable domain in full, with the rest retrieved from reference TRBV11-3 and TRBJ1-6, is EAGVVQSPRYKIIEKKQPVAFWCNPISGHNTLYWYLQNLGQGPELLIRYENEEAVDDSQLPKDRFSAERLKGVDSTLKIQPAELGDSAVYLCASSFDRGLDNSPLHFGNGTRLTVT.